A single TCR beta chain is shown here with its context. Antigen specificity is unknown. This sample is drawn from a study of shared clonotypes between healthy human individuals. Study-level information: Sampling drew on donors who were two women and a few men aged 18 to 49. Overall study results and limits: Generally, naive subsets (rather than memory subsets) showed larger estimated richness.

Germline V gene sequence: CDR1 MGHDK, CDR2 SYGVNS. The V and J ends lost 6 bases and 4 bases, in that order; junction bases with no gene match: 8. The CDR3 is 15 amino acids. The data were produced by immunoSEQ multiplex PCR, yet TCRdb's version contains in-frame clones alone and is incomplete. The table shows approximately 1.5 million clones, with roughly 98% occurring only once. Those who donated were healthy HIV-negative adults, with no recent acute infections or vaccinations reported. The material sequenced was naive CD4+ T cells sorted from blood. Stated subset: CD45RA+ positively selected. The origin of this receptor is a man aged 25 to 45 in good health. V usage is TRBV25-1 and J usage is TRBJ1-5; 8 bases agree with TRBD1. As DNA, the CDR3 is TGTGCCAGCAGCCCAACAGGGGGACGAAATCAGCCCCAGCATTTT. This sequence encodes CASSPTGGRNQPQHF.